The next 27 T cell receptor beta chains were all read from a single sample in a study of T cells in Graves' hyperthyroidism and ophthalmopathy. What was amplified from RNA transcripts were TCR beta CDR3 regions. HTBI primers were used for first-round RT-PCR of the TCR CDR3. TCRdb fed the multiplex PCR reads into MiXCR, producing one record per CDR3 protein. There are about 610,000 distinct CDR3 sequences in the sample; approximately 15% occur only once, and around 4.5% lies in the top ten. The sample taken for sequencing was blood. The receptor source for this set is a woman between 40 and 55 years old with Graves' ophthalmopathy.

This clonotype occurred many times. The CDR3 loop is CSVEAGGQGDEQYF. The CDR3 DNA follows: TGCAGCGTTGAAGCGGGCGGACAGGGGGACGAGCAGTACTTC. The gene calls are TRBV29-1 and TRBJ2-7; TRBD1 matches at 10 bases. The CDR3 runs 14 residues. Germline values: CDR1 SQVTM, CDR2 ANQGSEA. V shed 1 base and J 5 bases; nucleotides not matched to a gene: 5.

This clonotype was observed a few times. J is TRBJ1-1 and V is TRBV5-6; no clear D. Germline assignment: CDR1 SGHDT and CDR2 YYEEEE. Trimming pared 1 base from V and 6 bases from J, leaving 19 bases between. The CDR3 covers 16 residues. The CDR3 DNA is TGTGCCAGCAGCTTGAGGACCGGCGGCCTATGGGCTGAAGCTTTCTTT. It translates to CASSLRTGGLWAEAFF. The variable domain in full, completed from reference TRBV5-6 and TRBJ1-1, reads DAGVTQSPTHLIKTRGQQVTLRCSPKSGHDTVSWYQQALGQGPQFIFQYYEEEERQRGNFPDRFSGHQFPNYSSELNVNALLLGDSALYLCASSLRTGGLWAEAFFGQGTRLTVV.

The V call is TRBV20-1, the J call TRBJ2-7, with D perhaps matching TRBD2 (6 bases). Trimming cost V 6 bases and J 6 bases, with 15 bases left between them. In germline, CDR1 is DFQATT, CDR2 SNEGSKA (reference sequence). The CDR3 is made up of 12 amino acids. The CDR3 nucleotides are TGCAGTGCAGCCGGGACTGAGAGCGAGCAGTACTTC. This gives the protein CSAAGTESEQYF.

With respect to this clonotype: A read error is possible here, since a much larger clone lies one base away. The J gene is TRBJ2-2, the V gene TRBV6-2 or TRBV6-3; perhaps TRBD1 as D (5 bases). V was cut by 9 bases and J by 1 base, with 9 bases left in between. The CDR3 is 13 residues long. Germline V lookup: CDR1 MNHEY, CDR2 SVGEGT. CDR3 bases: TGTGCCAGAATGCAGGGGAACACCGGGGAGCTGTTTTTT. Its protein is CARMQGNTGELFF.

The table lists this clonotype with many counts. The CDR3 reads CASSAGAAGELFF. The CDR3 coding sequence is TGTGCCAGCAGTGCCGGAGCCGCCGGGGAGCTGTTTTTT. The chain uses TRBV2 and TRBJ2-2, with no clear D. V was pared by 4 bases and J by 6 bases, with 9 bases between. The germline CDR1 and CDR2 sequences are SNHLY and FYNNEI. The CDR3 contains 13 residues.

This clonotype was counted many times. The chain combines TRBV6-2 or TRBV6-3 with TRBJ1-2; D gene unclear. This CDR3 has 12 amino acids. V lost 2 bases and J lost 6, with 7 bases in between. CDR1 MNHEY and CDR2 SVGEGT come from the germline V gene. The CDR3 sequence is CASSYVSNGYTF. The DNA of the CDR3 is TGTGCCAGCAGTTACGTCAGTAATGGCTACACCTTC.

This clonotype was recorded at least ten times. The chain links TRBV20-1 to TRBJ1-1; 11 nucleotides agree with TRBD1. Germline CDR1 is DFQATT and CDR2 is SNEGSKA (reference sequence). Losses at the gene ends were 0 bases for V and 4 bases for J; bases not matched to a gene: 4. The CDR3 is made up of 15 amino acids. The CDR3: CSARDPGTGGTEAFF. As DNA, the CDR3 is TGCAGTGCTAGAGATCCAGGGACAGGGGGCACTGAAGCTTTCTTT.

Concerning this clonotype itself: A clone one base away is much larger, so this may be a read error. CDR3 sequence (DNA): TGTGCCAGCAGTTACCCGACGGGCGAGCAGTACTTC. Translation gives CASSYPTGEQYF. J is TRBJ2-7 and V is TRBV6-2 or TRBV6-3; no definite D call. This CDR3 is built from 12 residues. Per the germline V gene, CDR1 is MNHEY and CDR2 is SVGEGT. Deletions cut 2 bases from V and 6 bases from J, with 8 bases between.

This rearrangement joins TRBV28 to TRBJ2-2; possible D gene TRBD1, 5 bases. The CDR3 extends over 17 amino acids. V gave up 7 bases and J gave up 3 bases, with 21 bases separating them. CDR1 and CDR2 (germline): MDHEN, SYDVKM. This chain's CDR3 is CASIAPGRGHDTGELFF. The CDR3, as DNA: TGTGCCAGCATCGCACCCGGAAGAGGACATGACACCGGGGAGCTGTTTTTT.

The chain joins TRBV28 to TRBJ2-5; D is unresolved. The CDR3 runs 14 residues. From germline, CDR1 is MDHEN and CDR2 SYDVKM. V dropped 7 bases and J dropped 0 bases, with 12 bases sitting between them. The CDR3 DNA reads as TGTGCCAGCAAGAAGGGCCTGTACCAAGAGACCCAGTACTTC. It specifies CASKKGLYQETQYF.

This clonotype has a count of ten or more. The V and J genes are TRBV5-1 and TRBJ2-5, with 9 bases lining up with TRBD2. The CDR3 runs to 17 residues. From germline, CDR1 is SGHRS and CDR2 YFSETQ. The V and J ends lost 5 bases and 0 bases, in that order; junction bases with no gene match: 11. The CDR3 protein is CASSSGWTSANQETQYF. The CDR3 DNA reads TGCGCCAGCAGTTCGGGGTGGACTAGCGCGAACCAAGAGACCCAGTACTTC.

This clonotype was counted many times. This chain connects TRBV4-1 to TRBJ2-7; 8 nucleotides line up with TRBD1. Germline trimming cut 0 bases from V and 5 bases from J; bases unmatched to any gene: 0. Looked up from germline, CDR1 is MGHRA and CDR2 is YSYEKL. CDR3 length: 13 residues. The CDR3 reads CASSQETGDEQYF. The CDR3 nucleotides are TGCGCCAGCAGCCAAGAGACAGGGGACGAGCAGTACTTC.

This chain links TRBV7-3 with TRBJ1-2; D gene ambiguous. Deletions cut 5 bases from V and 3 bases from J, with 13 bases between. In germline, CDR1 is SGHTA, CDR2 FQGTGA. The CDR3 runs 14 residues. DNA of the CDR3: TGTGCCAGCAGCCAATTTGCTGGGGACTATGGCTACACCTTC. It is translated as CASSQFAGDYGYTF.

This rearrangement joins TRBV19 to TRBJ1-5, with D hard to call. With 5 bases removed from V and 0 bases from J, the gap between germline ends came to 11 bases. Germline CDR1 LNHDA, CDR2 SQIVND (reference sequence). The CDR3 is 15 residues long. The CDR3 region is CASSLKAYSNQPQHF. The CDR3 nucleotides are TGTGCCAGTAGTTTGAAAGCTTATAGCAATCAGCCCCAGCATTTT.

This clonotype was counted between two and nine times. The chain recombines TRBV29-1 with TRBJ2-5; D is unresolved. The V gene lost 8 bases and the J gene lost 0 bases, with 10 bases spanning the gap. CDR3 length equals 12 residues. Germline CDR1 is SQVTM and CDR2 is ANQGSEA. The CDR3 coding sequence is TGCAGCTTCAGACGTCACCAAGAGACCCAGTACTTC. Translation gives CSFRRHQETQYF.

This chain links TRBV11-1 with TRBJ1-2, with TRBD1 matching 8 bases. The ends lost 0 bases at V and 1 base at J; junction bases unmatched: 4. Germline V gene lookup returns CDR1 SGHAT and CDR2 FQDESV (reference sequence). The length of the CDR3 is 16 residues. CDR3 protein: CASSLAPGGINYGYTF. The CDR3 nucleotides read TGTGCCAGCAGCTTAGCCCCAGGGGGCATTAACTATGGCTACACCTTC.

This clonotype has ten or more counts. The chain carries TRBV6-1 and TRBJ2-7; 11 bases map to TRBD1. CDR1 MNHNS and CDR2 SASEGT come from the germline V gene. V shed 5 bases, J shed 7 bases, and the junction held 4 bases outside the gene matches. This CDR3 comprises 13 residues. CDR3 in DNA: TGTGCCAGCAGTCGGACAGGGGGCAGGGAGCAGTACTTC. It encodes CASSRTGGREQYF.

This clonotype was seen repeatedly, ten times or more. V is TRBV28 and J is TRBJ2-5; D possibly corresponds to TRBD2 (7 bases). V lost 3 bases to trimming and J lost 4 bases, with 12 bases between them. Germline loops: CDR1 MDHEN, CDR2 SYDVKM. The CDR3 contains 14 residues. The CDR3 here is CASSFIGGAETQYF. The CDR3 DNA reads TGTGCCAGCAGTTTTATAGGGGGGGCAGAGACCCAGTACTTC.

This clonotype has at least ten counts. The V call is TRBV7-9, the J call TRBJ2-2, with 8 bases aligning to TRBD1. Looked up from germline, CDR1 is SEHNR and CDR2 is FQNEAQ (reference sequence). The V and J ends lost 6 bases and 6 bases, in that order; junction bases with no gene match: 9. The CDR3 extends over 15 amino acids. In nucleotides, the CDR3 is TGTGCCAGCAGATATACTTCACAGGGGGCCGGGGAGCTGTTTTTT. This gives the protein CASRYTSQGAGELFF.

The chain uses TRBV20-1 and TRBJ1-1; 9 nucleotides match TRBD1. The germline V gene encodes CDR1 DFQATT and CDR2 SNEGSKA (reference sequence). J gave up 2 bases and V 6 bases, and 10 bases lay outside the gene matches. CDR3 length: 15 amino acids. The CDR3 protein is CSAGGQGSGNTEAFF. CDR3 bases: TGCAGTGCGGGCGGACAGGGGTCGGGTAACACTGAAGCTTTCTTT.

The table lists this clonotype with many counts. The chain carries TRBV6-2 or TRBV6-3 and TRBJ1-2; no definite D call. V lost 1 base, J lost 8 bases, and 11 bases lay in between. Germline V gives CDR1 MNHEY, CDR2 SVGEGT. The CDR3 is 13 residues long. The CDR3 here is CASSYYGSQGYTF. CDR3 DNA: TGTGCCAGCAGTTACTACGGGAGCCAGGGCTACACCTTC.

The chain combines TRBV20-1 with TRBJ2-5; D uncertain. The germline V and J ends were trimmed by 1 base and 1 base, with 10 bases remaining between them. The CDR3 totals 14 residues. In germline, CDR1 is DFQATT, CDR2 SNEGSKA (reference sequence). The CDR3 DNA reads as TGCAGTGCTAGAGTCAGGAATGTCCAAGAGACCCAGTACTTC. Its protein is CSARVRNVQETQYF.

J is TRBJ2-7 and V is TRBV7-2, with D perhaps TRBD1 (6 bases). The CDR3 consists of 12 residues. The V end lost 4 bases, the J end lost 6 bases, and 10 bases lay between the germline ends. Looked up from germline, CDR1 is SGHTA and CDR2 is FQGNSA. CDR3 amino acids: CASSYRDTEQYF. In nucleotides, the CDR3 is TGTGCCAGCAGCTACCGGGACACCGAGCAGTACTTC.

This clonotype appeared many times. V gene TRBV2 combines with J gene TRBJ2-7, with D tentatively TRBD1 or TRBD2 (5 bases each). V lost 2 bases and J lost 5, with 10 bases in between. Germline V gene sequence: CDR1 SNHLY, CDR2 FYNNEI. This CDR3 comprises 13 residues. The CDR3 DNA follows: TGTGCCAGCAGTGAATTGCTGGGGGACGAGCAGTACTTC. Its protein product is CASSELLGDEQYF. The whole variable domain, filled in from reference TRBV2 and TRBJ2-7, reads EPEVTQTPSHQVTQMGQEVILRCVPISNHLYFYWYRQILGQKVEFLVSFYNNEISEKSEIFDDQFSVERPDGSNFTLKIRSTKLEDSAMYFCASSELLGDEQYFGPGTRLTVT.

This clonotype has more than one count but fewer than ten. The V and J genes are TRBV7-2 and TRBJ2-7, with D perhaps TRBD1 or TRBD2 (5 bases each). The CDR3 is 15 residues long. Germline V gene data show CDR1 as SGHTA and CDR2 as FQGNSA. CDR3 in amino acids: CASARDPAGSYEQYF. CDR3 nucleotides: TGTGCTTCAGCCCGGGACCCTGCAGGCTCCTACGAGCAGTACTTC.

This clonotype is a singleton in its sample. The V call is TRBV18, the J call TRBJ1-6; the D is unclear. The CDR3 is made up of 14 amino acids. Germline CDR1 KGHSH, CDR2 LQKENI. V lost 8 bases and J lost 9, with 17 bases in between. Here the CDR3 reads CASGQAPSSSPLHF. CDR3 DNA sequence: TGTGCCAGCGGCCAGGCGCCCAGCAGTTCACCCCTCCACTTT.

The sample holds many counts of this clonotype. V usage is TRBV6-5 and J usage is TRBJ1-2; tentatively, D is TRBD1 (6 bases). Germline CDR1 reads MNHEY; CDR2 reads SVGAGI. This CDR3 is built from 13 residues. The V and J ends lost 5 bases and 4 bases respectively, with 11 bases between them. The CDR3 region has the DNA TGTGCCAGCAGTCCAACAGGGATCTATGGCTACACCTTC. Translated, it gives CASSPTGIYGYTF.